This T cell receptor (beta chain) was retrieved from a study of Graves' ophthalmopathy and Graves' hyperthyroidism (dated by TCRdb to the late 2010s). Background on the whole study: Peripheral blood samples were taken at the time of initial diagnosis, before any treatment was given. To tell Graves' ophthalmopathy apart from Graves' hyperthyroidism, and to predict which patients would progress to ophthalmopathy, the study relied on TCR beta repertoire signatures. In total, 120 to 150 blood samples were TCR-sequenced: 43 ophthalmopathy, under 80 hyperthyroidism and roughly 17 hyperthyroidism-to-ophthalmopathy patients. To explore V-J signatures distinguishing ophthalmopathy from hyperthyroidism, a discovery set of 100 or so patients (around 44 ophthalmopathy, about 57 stable hyperthyroidism) was enrolled. An independent validation cohort was composed of around 19 hyperthyroidism patients and some 16 patients who later progressed from hyperthyroidism to ophthalmopathy. In roughly 6 hyperthyroidism patients, the T-cell repertoires found in thyroid tissue were compared with those found in blood. After sampling, hyperthyroidism patients received methimazole starting at 30 mg daily, and ophthalmopathy patients received high-dose intravenous methylprednisolone. The approximately 90 discovery patients were divided at random into training and test sets in a 7:3 ratio.

Stable hyperthyroidism was defined as no progression to ophthalmopathy within 18 months of follow-up. The hyperthyroidism patients were 18 to 65 years old and newly diagnosed, with a disease duration of less than 2 months. Patients with other autoimmune diseases, uncontrolled infections, pregnancy or lactation were excluded. Clinical symptoms, serum thyroxine, TRAb, thyroid ultrasound and orbital computed tomography formed the basis of the diagnosis. Ficoll-Paque density gradient centrifugation was used to isolate PBMCs from around 10 ml of fresh peripheral blood. Total RNA was extracted using Trizol reagent, and RNA quality was checked on an Agilent 2100 Bioanalyzer. For repertoire sequencing, TCR beta CDR3 regions were amplified from RNA transcripts. A first-round RT-PCR used HTBI primers with the Qiagen OneStep RT-PCR kit, followed by a second-round multiplex PCR, size selection and purification. Libraries were sequenced paired-end with 100 bp reads on an Illumina HiSeq2000. The published analysis was carried out like this. SOAPnuke was used for read processing, and reads with adapters, uncalled bases, a mean Phred below 15, or no exact constant-primer or identifier match were discarded. High-quality paired reads were merged with COPE v1.2.5. Clonotypes were defined as unique nucleotide sequences and were aligned to IMGT TRB V, D and J references using MiTCR v1.1. Analysis was restricted to V-J combinations with a frequency above 0.0001, which covered roughly 99% of repertoires. For each V-J combination, a TCR clonal expansion and chaos score was defined as F50 clonal expansion divided by the chaos observed in the TCRdist matrix. Welch's t-statistics and random forest were used to reduce features to approximately 13 V-J combinations, which were fed into a naive Bayes classifier. The similarity between thyroid and blood repertoires was quantified using the Morisita-Horn index. The public reads were reprocessed in TCRdb via fastp at Q25 and MiXCR, keeping in-frame beta chains. Rows with a matching CDR3 protein are joined into one entry that keeps the most common DNA and genes. TCRdb's processing, not the study's, gives the V and J calls here. For this sample there are roughly 380,000 distinct CDR3 sequences; less than 20% appear just once. Approximately 7% of the sample is held by the ten biggest clonotypes.

Study-wide findings and limitations: No statistical method was used to set the sample size in advance, and the investigators knew which group each participant was assigned to. The 13-signature model separated ophthalmopathy from stable hyperthyroidism with approximately 85% sensitivity and about 84% specificity in cross-validation, and 80%/75% in the test set. In validation, the model predicted ophthalmopathy progression with about 70% sensitivity and approximately 75% specificity; about a dozen predicted patients were CT-confirmed with GO in a median of around 6.5 months. Most of the expanded thyroid clonotypes with a frequency above 0.001 were also detected in blood, and it was suggested that the thyroid immune response may be reflected by blood repertoires.

Comments on this clonotype: Its specific antigen is unknown. There are no base qualities to consult, and no much larger clone falls within one base.

CDR1 and CDR2, looked up from the germline V gene, are MDHEN and SYDVKM. V is reduced by 8 bases and J by 3 bases, leaving a spacing of 11 bases between them. The CDR3 has 12 amino acids, counting the end cysteine and phenylalanine. The only DNA kept is the CDR3, 36 bases in frame from the first base. The sample consisted of peripheral blood. This receptor was identified in a woman aged 18 to 35 with stable Graves' hyperthyroidism. Donor details come from another sample of the same person, matched by shared clones. The chain employs TRBV28 and TRBJ2-7; D gene: possibly TRBD2, on 5 matching bases. The CDR3 region has the sequence CASAAGFYEQYF. In nucleotide form, the sequence is TGTGCCAGCGCGGCGGGTTTCTACGAGCAGTACTTC.